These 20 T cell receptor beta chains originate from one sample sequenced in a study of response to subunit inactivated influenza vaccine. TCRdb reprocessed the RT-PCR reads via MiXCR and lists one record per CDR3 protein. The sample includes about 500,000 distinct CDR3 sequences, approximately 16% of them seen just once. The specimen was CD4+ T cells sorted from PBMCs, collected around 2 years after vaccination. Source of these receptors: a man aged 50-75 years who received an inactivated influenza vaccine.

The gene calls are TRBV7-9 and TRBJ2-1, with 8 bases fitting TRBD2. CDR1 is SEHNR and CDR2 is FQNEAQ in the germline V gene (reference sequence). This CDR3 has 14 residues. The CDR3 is CAVAGGSSYNEQFF. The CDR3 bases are TGTGCTGTGGCGGGGGGTAGCTCCTACAATGAGCAGTTCTTC.

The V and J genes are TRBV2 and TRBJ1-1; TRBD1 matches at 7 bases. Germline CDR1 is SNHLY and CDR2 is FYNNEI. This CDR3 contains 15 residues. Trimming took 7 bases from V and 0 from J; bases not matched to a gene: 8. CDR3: CASKKGTAMNTEAFF. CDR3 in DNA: TGTGCCAGCAAAAAGGGGACAGCAATGAACACTGAAGCTTTCTTT.

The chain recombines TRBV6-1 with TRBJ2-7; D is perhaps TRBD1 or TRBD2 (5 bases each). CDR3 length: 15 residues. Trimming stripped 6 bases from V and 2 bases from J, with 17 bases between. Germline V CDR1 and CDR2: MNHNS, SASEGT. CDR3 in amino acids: CASRLGPEKTYEQYF. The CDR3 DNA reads TGTGCCAGCAGGTTGGGACCCGAGAAGACCTACGAGCAGTACTTC.

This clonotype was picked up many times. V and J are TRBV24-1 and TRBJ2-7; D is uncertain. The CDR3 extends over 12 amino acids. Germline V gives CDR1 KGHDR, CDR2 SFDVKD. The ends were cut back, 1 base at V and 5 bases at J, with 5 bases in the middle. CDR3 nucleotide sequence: TGTGCCACCAGTGATTTTACCAACGAGCAGTACTTC. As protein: CATSDFTNEQYF.

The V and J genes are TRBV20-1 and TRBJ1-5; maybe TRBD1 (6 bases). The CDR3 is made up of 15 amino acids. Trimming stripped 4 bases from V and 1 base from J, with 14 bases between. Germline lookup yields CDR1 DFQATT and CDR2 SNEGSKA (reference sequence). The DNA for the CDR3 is TGCAGTGCTAAAACCGGGACAACGAGCAATCAGCCCCAGCATTTT. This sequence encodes CSAKTGTTSNQPQHF.

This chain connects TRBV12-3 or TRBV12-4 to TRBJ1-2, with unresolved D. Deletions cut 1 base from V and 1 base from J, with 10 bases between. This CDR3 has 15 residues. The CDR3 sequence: CASSLDHGVNYGYTF. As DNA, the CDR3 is TGTGCCAGCAGTTTAGACCATGGGGTTAACTATGGCTACACCTTC.

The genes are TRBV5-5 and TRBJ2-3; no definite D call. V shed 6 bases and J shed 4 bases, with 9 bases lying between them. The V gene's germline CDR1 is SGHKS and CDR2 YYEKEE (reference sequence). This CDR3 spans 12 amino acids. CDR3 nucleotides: TGTGCCAGCACCCCCATCGCAGATACGCAGTATTTT. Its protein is CASTPIADTQYF. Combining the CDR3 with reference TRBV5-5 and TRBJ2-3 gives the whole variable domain DAGVTQSPTHLIKTRGQQVTLRCSPISGHKSVSWYQQVLGQGPQFIFQYYEKEERGRGNFPDRFSARQFPNYSSELNVNALLLGDSALYLCASTPIADTQYFGPGTRLTVL.

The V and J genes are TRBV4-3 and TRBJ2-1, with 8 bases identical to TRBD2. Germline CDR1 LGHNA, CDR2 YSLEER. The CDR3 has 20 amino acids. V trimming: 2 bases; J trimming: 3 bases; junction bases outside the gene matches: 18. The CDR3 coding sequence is TGCGCCAGCAGCCAAAGTTTCGTAAGGCGAGCGGGGGACCTCTACAATGAGCAGTTCTTC. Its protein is CASSQSFVRRAGDLYNEQFF.

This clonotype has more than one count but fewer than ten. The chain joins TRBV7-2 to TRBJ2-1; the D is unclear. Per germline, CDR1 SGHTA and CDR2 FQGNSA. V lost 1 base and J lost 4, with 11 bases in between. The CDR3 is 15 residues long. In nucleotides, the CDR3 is TGTGCCAGCAGCTTAGAATCAAATTGGTACAATGAGCAGTTCTTC. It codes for CASSLESNWYNEQFF. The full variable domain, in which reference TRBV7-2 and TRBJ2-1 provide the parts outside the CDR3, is GAGVSQSPSNKVTEKGKDVELRCDPISGHTALYWYRQSLGQGLEFLIYFQGNSAPDKSGLPSDRFSAERTGGSVSTLTIQRTQQEDSAVYLCASSLESNWYNEQFFGPGTRLTVL.

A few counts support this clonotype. The CDR3 DNA is TGTGCCAGCAGCCGGACTAGCGGATACTACAATGAGCAGTTCTTC. It translates to CASSRTSGYYNEQFF. The chain is built from TRBV7-9 and TRBJ2-1, with 10 bases matching TRBD2. CDR1 is SEHNR, CDR2 FQNEAQ, per germline (reference sequence). The CDR3 is 15 residues long. Unmatched junction bases numbered 4, after V lost 5 bases and J lost 3 bases. The whole variable domain, filled in from reference TRBV7-9 and TRBJ2-1, reads DTGVSQNPRHKITKRGQNVTFRCDPISEHNRLYWYRQTLGQGPEFLTYFQNEAQLEKSRLLSDRFSAERPKGSFSTLEIQRTEQGDSAMYLCASSRTSGYYNEQFFGPGTRLTVL.

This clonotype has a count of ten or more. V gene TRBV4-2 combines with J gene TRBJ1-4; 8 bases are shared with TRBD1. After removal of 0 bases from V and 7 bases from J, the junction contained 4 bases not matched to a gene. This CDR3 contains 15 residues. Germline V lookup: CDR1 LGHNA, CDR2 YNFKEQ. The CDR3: CASSQDQGAREKLFF. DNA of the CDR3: TGTGCCAGCAGCCAAGACCAGGGGGCGCGTGAAAAACTGTTTTTT.

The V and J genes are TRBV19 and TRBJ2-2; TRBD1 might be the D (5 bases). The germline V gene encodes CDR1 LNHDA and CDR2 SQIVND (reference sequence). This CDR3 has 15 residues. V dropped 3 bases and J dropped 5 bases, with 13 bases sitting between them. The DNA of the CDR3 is TGTGCCAGTAGTATCCGAGGAAGACAGACCGGGGAGCTGTTTTTT. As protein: CASSIRGRQTGELFF.

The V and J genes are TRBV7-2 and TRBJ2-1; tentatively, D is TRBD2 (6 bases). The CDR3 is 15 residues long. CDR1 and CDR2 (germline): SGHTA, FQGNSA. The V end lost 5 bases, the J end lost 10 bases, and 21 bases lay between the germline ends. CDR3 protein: CASSRLRSGAGEQFF. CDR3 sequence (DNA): TGTGCCAGCAGCCGTCTTAGGTCCGGGGCGGGGGAGCAGTTCTTC. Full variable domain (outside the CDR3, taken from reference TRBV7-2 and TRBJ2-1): GAGVSQSPSNKVTEKGKDVELRCDPISGHTALYWYRQSLGQGLEFLIYFQGNSAPDKSGLPSDRFSAERTGGSVSTLTIQRTQQEDSAVYLCASSRLRSGAGEQFFGPGTRLTVL.

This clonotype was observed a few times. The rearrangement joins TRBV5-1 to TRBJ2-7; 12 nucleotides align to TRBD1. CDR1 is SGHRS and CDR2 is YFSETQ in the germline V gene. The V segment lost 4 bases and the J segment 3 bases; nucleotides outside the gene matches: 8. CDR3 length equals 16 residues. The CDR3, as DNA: TGCGCCAGCAGCACAGGGACAGGGGGCAGCGGCTACGAGCAGTACTTC. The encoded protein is CASSTGTGGSGYEQYF.

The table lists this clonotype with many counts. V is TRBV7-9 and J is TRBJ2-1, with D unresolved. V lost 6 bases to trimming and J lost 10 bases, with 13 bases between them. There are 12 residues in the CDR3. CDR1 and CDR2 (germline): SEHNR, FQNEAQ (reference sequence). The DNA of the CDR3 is TGTGCCAGCAGTCATCTTCGGGCCGAGCAGTTCTTC. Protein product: CASSHLRAEQFF.

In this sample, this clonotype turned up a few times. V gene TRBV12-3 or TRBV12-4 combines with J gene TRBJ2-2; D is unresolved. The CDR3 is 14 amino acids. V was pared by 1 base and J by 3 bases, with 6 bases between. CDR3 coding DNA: TGTGCCAGCAGTTTAGGTGGCCACACCGGGGAGCTGTTTTTT. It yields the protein CASSLGGHTGELFF.

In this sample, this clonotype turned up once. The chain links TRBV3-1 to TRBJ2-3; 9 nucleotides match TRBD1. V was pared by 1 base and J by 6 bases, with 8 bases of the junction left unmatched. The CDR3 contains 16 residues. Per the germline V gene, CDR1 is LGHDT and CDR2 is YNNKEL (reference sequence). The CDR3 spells CASSQAGTGPQDTQYF. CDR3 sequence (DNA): TGTGCCAGCAGCCAAGCTGGGACAGGGCCCCAGGATACGCAGTATTTT.

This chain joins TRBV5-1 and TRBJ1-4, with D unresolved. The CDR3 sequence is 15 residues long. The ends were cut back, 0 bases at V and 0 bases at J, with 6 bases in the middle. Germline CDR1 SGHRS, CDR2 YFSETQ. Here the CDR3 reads CASSLASATNEKLFF. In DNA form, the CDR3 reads TGCGCCAGCAGCTTGGCCTCAGCAACTAATGAAAAACTGTTTTTT.

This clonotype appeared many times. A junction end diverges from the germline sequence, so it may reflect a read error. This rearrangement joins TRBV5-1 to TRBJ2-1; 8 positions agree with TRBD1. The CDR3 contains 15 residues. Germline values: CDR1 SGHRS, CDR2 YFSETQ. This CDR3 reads CASSLGQGIYNEQFF. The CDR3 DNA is TGTGCCAGCAGCCTCGGACAGGGAATCTACAATGAGCAGTTCTTC.

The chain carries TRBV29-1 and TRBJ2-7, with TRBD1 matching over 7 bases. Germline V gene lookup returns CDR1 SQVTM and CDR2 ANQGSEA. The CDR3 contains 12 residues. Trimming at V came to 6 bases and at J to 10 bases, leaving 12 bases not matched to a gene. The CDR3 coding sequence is TGCAGCGTCAAGAACCCGGACAGGCGACAGTACTTC. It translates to CSVKNPDRRQYF.